The clone carrying this T cell receptor (beta chain) was observed many times. Its antigen is unidentified. This record comes from a study of molecular identifiers for immune sequencing clone quantification. CDR1 is MNHEY and CDR2 is SVGEGT in the germline V gene. The CDR3 spans 13 residues. V lost 6 bases and J 5 bases, leaving 13 bases between the germline ends. Using a CD8+CD4-CCR7+CD45RA+ phenotype, naive CD8 T cells were sorted. Bulk libraries came from a prior protocol with listed TCR primers. TCRdb independently ran MiXCR on the PCR reads; one entry per CDR3 protein. This table holds 85,000 to 130,000 distinct CDR3 sequences, around 33% found once. Study results and caveats: Clones above 20 RNA copies contained over 98% of effector molecules but under 1% of naive ones.

The rearrangement links TRBV6-2 or TRBV6-3 to TRBJ1-1, with a tentative D call TRBD1 (6 bases). This clonotype was obtained from a human donor in good health. Some libraries in this study had Jurkat cell RNA spiked in. Material: naive CD8+ T cells from blood, with Jurkat cell RNA spiked in. This sample's subset: FACS-sorted CD8+CD4-CCR7+CD45RA+ naive T cells. The chain's CDR3 is CASRATGWTEAFF. The CDR3 DNA follows: TGTGCCAGCAGGGCAACAGGGTGGACTGAAGCTTTCTTT.